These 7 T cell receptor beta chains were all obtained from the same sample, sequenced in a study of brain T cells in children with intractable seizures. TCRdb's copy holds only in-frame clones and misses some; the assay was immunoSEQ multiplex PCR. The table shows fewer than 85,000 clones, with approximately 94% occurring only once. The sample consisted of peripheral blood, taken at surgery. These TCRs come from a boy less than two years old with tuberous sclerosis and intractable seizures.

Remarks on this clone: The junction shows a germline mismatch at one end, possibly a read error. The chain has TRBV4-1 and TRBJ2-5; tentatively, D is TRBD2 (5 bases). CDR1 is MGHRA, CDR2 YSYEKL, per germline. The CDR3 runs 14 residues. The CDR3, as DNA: TGCGCCAGCAGCCAATTTCTCGTAGGAGGATGGGTTCACTTC. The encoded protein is CASSQFLVGGWVHF.

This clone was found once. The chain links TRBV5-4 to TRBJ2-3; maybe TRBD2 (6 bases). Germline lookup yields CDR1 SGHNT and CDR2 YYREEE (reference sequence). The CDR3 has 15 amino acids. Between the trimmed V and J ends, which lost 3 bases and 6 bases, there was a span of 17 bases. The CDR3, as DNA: TGTGCCAGCAGCTCCAAGCGGGCAGGCGCGGATACGCAGTATTTT. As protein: CASSSKRAGADTQYF.

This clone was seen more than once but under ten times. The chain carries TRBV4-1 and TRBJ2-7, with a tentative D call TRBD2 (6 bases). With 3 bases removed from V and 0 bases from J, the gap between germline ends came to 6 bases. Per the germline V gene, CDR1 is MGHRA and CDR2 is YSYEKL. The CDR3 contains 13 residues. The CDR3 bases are TGCGCCAGCAGCCAGCGGGGCTCCTACGAGCAGTACTTC. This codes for CASSQRGSYEQYF.

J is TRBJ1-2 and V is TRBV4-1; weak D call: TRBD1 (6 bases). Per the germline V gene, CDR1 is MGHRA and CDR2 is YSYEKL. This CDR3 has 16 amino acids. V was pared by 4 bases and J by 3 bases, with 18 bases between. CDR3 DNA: TGCGCCAGCAGCCTTCGCCCACAGGGATCTTACTATGGCTACACCTTC. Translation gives CASSLRPQGSYYGYTF.

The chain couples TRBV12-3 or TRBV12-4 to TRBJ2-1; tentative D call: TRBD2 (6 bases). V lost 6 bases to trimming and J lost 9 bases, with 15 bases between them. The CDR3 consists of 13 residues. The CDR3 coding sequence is TGTGCCAGCAGGGGACTTGACCTCGGTGAGCAGTTCTTC. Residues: CASRGLDLGEQFF.

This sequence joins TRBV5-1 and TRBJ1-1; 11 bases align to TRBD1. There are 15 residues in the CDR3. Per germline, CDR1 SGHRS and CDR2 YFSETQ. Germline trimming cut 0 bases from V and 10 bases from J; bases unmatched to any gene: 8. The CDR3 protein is CASSLEAGQGAGAFF. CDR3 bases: TGCGCCAGCAGCTTGGAGGCCGGACAGGGGGCGGGAGCTTTCTTT.

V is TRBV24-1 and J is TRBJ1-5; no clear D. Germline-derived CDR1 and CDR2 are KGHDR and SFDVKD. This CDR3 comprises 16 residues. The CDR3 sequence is CVQQLDVRDYNQPQHF. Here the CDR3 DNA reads TGTGTCCAGCAGCTGGACGTACGGGATTACAATCAGCCCCAGCATTTT.